This T cell receptor (beta chain) was sequenced in a study of shared clonotypes between healthy human individuals. Study details: CD4 naive and memory got three plates each, CD8 naive two, CD8 memory one. Study conclusions and caveats: Naive CD4 clonotypes overlapped across several donors at about 5.2%.

The authors divided CD4+ cells into CD45RA+ naive and CD45RA-negative memory subsets. CDR1 and CDR2 from the germline V gene are MGHRA and YSYEKL. Between the trimmed V and J ends, which lost 6 bases and 0 bases, there was a span of 6 bases. There are 14 residues in the CDR3. Concerning this clone: Its cognate antigen is unknown.

Profiled with immunoSEQ multiplex PCR; TCRdb holds only in-frame clones, not every one. The table lists roughly 1 million clones, about 75% of them singletons. V and J are TRBV4-1 and TRBJ1-6; no definite D call. This clonotype was obtained from a young man in good health. Sequences were obtained from memory CD4+ T cells sorted from blood. Subset: CD45RA-negative fraction. The CDR3 is CASSRVSYNSPLHF. CDR3 nucleotide sequence: TGCGCCAGCAGTCGGGTCTCCTATAATTCACCCCTCCACTTT.